This entry concerns a single T cell receptor (beta chain). Its antigen is not identified. Germline CDR1 and CDR2: MNHEY and SVGAGI. The CDR3 spans 11 residues. The V and J ends lost 8 bases and 6 bases respectively, with 11 bases between them. These data originate in a study of cytomegalovirus exposure and HLA in healthy donors. Study-level results: Most likely, a cluster of highly shared sequence variants arose as a sequencing artifact. Presence/absence analyses supposed approximately even sequencing depth among donors.

13 Jbeta primers and 60 Vbeta primers were used for the PCR. Only in-frame clones appear in the TCRdb table, and some are missing; sequencing was by immunoSEQ multiplex PCR. The data contain around 160,000 clones, 65% to 80% of them seen just once; the ten biggest clones take up about 4.5%. The clonotype comes from a man younger than 30 in good health and CMV-seropositive. This rearrangement joins TRBV6-5 to TRBJ2-7, with D hard to call. The sample comprised PBMCs. CDR3 region: CASRMASEQYV. The CDR3, as DNA: TGTGCCAGCCGAATGGCGAGCGAGCAGTACGTC.